Shown below are 32 T cell receptor beta chains from a single sample sequenced in a study of blood T cell repertoires in COVID-19. The assay was immunoSEQ multiplex PCR, and TCRdb's table has in-frame clones only and misses some. The data show some 260,000 clones, roughly 83% seen once. Sequenced input: peripheral blood. These TCRs come from an elderly man with acute or convalescent COVID-19.

The chain employs TRBV18 and TRBJ1-6; D unclear. Germline lookup yields CDR1 KGHSH and CDR2 LQKENI. The CDR3 loop spans 18 amino acids. V was trimmed by 6 bases and J by 0 bases, leaving 18 bases between them. This chain's CDR3 is CASSPTVAGGSYNSPLHF. The CDR3 DNA reads as TGTGCCAGCTCCCCCACCGTTGCAGGAGGCTCCTATAATTCACCCCTCCACTTT.

The chain carries TRBV10-3 and TRBJ2-2; 13 bases fit TRBD2. CDR1 is ENHRY, CDR2 SYGVKD, per germline. This CDR3 spans 17 amino acids. After removal of 4 bases from V and 4 bases from J, the junction contained 6 bases not matched to a gene. The CDR3 coding sequence is TGTGCCATCAGTGCGCTTACTAGCGGGAGGGGCACCGGGGAGCTGTTTTTT. Residues: CAISALTSGRGTGELFF.

The chain links TRBV3-1 (or the pseudogene TRBV3-2) to TRBJ2-1; 9 bases match TRBD2. There are 16 residues in the CDR3. V shed 2 bases and J 4 bases; nucleotides not matched to a gene: 6. CDR1 is LGHDT and CDR2 is YNNKEL in the germline V gene (reference sequence). The CDR3 is CASSQPTSGHYNEQFF. CDR3 nucleotide sequence: TGTGCCAGCAGCCAACCTACTAGCGGGCATTACAATGAGCAGTTCTTC.

The chain combines TRBV19 with TRBJ2-7; the D gene is possibly TRBD2 (6 bases). Trimming took 6 bases from V and 8 from J, leaving 20 bases between them. Germline assignment: CDR1 LNHDA and CDR2 SQIVND (reference sequence). The CDR3 runs 14 residues. The chain's CDR3 is CASRSRGGSLKQYF. Here the CDR3 DNA reads TGTGCCAGTAGGTCCCGCGGAGGGAGTTTGAAGCAGTACTTC.

The chain uses TRBV6-4 and TRBJ1-3; D gene ambiguous. The germline gives CDR1 MRHNA, CDR2 SNTAGT. This CDR3 spans 16 amino acids. Trimming cost V 2 bases and J 0 bases, with 11 bases left between them. The CDR3 loop reads CASSDGPLTSGNTIYF. The CDR3 bases are TGTGCCAGCAGTGACGGCCCATTAACCTCTGGAAACACCATATATTTT.

The chain recombines TRBV18 with TRBJ2-7; 7 bases are a match to TRBD1. The CDR3 has 16 residues. Germline CDR1 reads KGHSH; CDR2 reads LQKENI. With 0 bases clipped from V and 7 bases from J, the junction kept 12 bases outside the gene matches. Written as DNA, the CDR3 is TGTGCCAGCTCACCACCCCTGGGGACAGCGAGTCGAGAGCAGTACTTC. This codes for CASSPPLGTASREQYF.

The rearrangement uses TRBV27 and TRBJ1-5; no clear D gene. Deletions cut 4 bases from V and 2 bases from J, with 15 bases between. CDR1 MNHEY and CDR2 SMNVEV come from the germline V gene (reference sequence). This CDR3 has 16 residues. CDR3 in DNA: TGTGCCAGCAGTTCGTCGGATTTCGGAGGCAATCAGCCCCAGCATTTT. Translation: CASSSSDFGGNQPQHF.

The V gene is TRBV27, the J gene TRBJ2-1; tentative D call: TRBD1 (6 bases). CDR3 length equals 12 residues. In germline, CDR1 is MNHEY, CDR2 SMNVEV (reference sequence). The V gene lost 3 bases and the J gene lost 9 bases, with 9 bases spanning the gap. The CDR3 region is CASSFTGFEQFF. CDR3 in DNA: TGTGCCAGCAGTTTCACAGGGTTTGAGCAGTTCTTC.

The chain couples TRBV18 to TRBJ1-4; D gene uncertain. CDR3 length equals 16 residues. Germline loops: CDR1 KGHSH, CDR2 LQKENI. The germline V and J ends were trimmed by 3 bases and 0 bases, with 11 bases remaining between them. As DNA, the CDR3 is TGTGCCAGCTCACCTTCGGGAATTGCAACTAATGAAAAACTGTTTTTT. Translation: CASSPSGIATNEKLFF.

V usage is TRBV7-9 and J usage is TRBJ2-1, with TRBD1 matching 8 bases. V shed 5 bases and J 2 bases; nucleotides not matched to a gene: 14. The CDR3 consists of 18 residues. Germline lookup yields CDR1 SEHNR and CDR2 FQNEAQ (reference sequence). CDR3 in amino acids: CASSRNPNRGDTYNEQFF. The CDR3 DNA sequence: TGTGCCAGCAGCCGAAACCCTAACAGGGGGGACACCTACAATGAGCAGTTCTTC.

The V call is TRBV28, the J call TRBJ1-4, with D hard to call. From germline, CDR1 is MDHEN and CDR2 SYDVKM. This CDR3 spans 15 amino acids. V gave up 3 bases and J gave up 4 bases, with 12 bases separating them. CDR3 sequence (DNA): TGTGCCAGCAGTTTTAGGAGGGCGGGTAATGAAAAACTGTTTTTT. This gives the protein CASSFRRAGNEKLFF.

The chain has TRBV18 and TRBJ1-2; no clear D gene. CDR3 length equals 17 residues. CDR1 and CDR2 (germline): KGHSH, LQKENI. Trimming pared 3 bases from V and 4 bases from J, leaving 21 bases between. The CDR3 region has the DNA TGTGCCAGCTCACCCTCCGGCATGGGGTCCGGGGTCTATGGCTACACCTTC. Amino acids: CASSPSGMGSGVYGYTF.

This clone was counted only a few times. The chain couples TRBV5-1 to TRBJ1-4, with a tentative D call TRBD1 (5 bases). The CDR3 is made up of 15 amino acids. V gave up 0 bases and J gave up 5 bases, with 11 bases separating them. Germline-derived CDR1 and CDR2 are SGHRS and YFSETQ. The CDR3 spells CASSLVGSGNEKLFF. As DNA, the CDR3 is TGCGCCAGCAGCTTGGTGGGATCAGGGAATGAAAAACTGTTTTTT.

The rearrangement joins TRBV7-8 to TRBJ1-5; TRBD1 matches 8 bases. The trim removed 3 bases at V and 2 bases at J, leaving 6 bases unmatched. Germline lookup yields CDR1 SGHVS and CDR2 FQNEAQ. The CDR3 covers 16 residues. The CDR3 spells CASSLTGVDGNQPQHF. For the CDR3, the DNA is TGTGCCAGCAGCTTGACAGGGGTGGATGGCAATCAGCCCCAGCATTTT.

V is TRBV2 and J is TRBJ2-7, with D possibly being TRBD1 (6 bases). CDR1 is SNHLY, CDR2 FYNNEI, per germline. CDR3 size: 14 residues. The germline V and J ends were trimmed by 4 bases and 0 bases, with 10 bases remaining between them. The CDR3 sequence: CASSGQGSSYEQYF. The DNA for the CDR3 is TGTGCCAGCAGTGGGCAGGGGAGCTCCTACGAGCAGTACTTC.

The J gene is TRBJ1-6, the V gene TRBV5-1; 7 nucleotides line up with TRBD1. J gave up 11 bases and V 2 bases, and 7 bases lay outside the gene matches. The CDR3 has 14 residues. The germline gives CDR1 SGHRS, CDR2 YFSETQ. The CDR3 reads CASSLGDREAPLHF. The CDR3 coding sequence is TGCGCCAGCAGCTTAGGGGACAGAGAGGCACCCCTCCACTTT.

In DNA, the CDR3 is TGTGCCAGCAGTGCCCAGGGGGTCGGCAGGGAGACCCAGTACTTC. Translating gives CASSAQGVGRETQYF. The chain employs TRBV2 and TRBJ2-5, with 7 bases identical to TRBD1. CDR1 is SNHLY, CDR2 FYNNEI, per germline. The CDR3 is 15 amino acids. V was pared by 4 bases and J by 5 bases, with 10 bases of the junction left unmatched.

This sequence joins TRBV6-5 and TRBJ1-3; D is unclear. The CDR3 spans 15 residues. CDR1 is MNHEY, CDR2 SVGAGI, per germline. Trimming shortened V by 6 bases and J by 0 bases, and 12 bases separated the two germline ends. The CDR3 DNA follows: TGTGCCAGCAGCGCCACAGCAAGCTCTGGAAACACCATATATTTT. Protein sequence: CASSATASSGNTIYF.

The chain has TRBV6-2 or TRBV6-3 and TRBJ1-2; no definite D call. There are 15 residues in the CDR3. The V gene's germline CDR1 is MNHEY and CDR2 SVGEGT. V was pared by 2 bases and J by 1 base, with 11 bases between. For the CDR3, the DNA is TGTGCCAGCAGTTACCCGGAGGCGGTTAACTATGGCTACACCTTC. Translating gives CASSYPEAVNYGYTF.

This clone was detected once. The genes are TRBV6-4 and TRBJ2-7; 7 bases match TRBD2. Germline V gene sequence: CDR1 MRHNA, CDR2 SNTAGT. V trimming: 7 bases; J trimming: 5 bases; junction bases outside the gene matches: 14. The CDR3 is 15 amino acids. The CDR3 sequence: CASTLDFGRRNEQYF. CDR3 bases: TGTGCCAGCACTCTTGATTTCGGGAGGAGGAACGAGCAGTACTTC.

A few counts support this clone. The chain links TRBV7-8 to TRBJ1-2; 9 bases agree with TRBD1. With V trimmed by 3 bases and J by 8 bases, 7 bases remained unmatched. This CDR3 comprises 14 residues. CDR1 is SGHVS, CDR2 FQNEAQ, per germline. This chain's CDR3 is CASSFSRDREGYTF. CDR3 in DNA: TGTGCCAGCAGCTTCTCCCGGGACAGGGAAGGCTACACCTTC.

DNA of the CDR3: TGCAGTGCTAGTCAAGGAGGGGCCTATAGCAATCAGCCCCAGCATTTT. Translating gives CSASQGGAYSNQPQHF. The chain links TRBV20-1 to TRBJ1-5; tentatively, D is TRBD1 (5 bases). This CDR3 spans 16 amino acids. V was cut by 3 bases and J by 0 bases, with 15 bases left in between. Per the germline V gene, CDR1 is DFQATT and CDR2 is SNEGSKA (reference sequence).

The chain has TRBV28 and TRBJ1-2, with 10 bases fitting TRBD1. The CDR3 extends over 13 amino acids. CDR1 is MDHEN, CDR2 SYDVKM, per germline. The trim removed 3 bases at V and 6 bases at J, leaving 1 base unmatched. Here the CDR3 reads CASSFGTGDGYTF. CDR3 in DNA: TGTGCCAGCAGTTTCGGGACAGGGGATGGCTACACCTTC.

The chain links TRBV12-3 or TRBV12-4 to TRBJ1-2, with D perhaps TRBD1 (5 bases). The CDR3 spans 13 residues. V lost 6 bases and J 8 bases, leaving 16 bases between the germline ends. The CDR3 nucleotides read TGTGCCAGCAGCCGTAACAGGAATCGAGGCTACACCTTC. The encoded protein is CASSRNRNRGYTF.

The V gene is TRBV18, the J gene TRBJ2-7; TRBD1 aligns across 8 bases. CDR3 length equals 15 residues. Trimming cost V 0 bases and J 5 bases; bases outside gene matches: 6. In germline, CDR1 is KGHSH, CDR2 LQKENI. The chain's CDR3 is CASSPPQGARNEQYF. The CDR3 bases are TGTGCCAGCTCACCACCCCAGGGGGCGCGCAACGAGCAGTACTTC.

V is TRBV18 and J is TRBJ1-1; D may be TRBD1 (6 bases). V was clipped by 1 base and J by 9 bases, with 12 bases between them. The CDR3 extends over 13 amino acids. CDR1 is KGHSH and CDR2 is LQKENI in the germline V gene. The CDR3, as DNA: TGTGCCAGCTCACCACTTGGACAGACGAAAGCTTTCTTT. As protein: CASSPLGQTKAFF.

This chain connects TRBV5-1 to TRBJ1-5; perhaps TRBD1 as D (5 bases). Trimming took 1 base from V and 1 from J, leaving 9 bases between them. The CDR3 runs 15 residues. Germline V gene lookup returns CDR1 SGHRS and CDR2 YFSETQ. The CDR3, as DNA: TGCGCCAGCAGCTTGCAGGGCAAGAGCAATCAGCCCCAGCATTTT. As protein: CASSLQGKSNQPQHF.

Only one count was recorded for this clone. V usage is TRBV5-6 and J usage is TRBJ2-1, with 9 bases matching TRBD2. This CDR3 is 15 amino acids long. In germline, CDR1 is SGHDT, CDR2 YYEEEE. V lost 7 bases, J lost 12 bases, and 17 bases stayed unmatched. CDR3: CASHDTGLAPPWQFF. Written as DNA, the CDR3 is TGTGCCAGCCATGACACGGGACTAGCACCTCCCTGGCAGTTCTTC. Drawing the rest from reference TRBV5-6 and TRBJ2-1, the complete variable domain is DAGVTQSPTHLIKTRGQQVTLRCSPKSGHDTVSWYQQALGQGPQFIFQYYEEEERQRGNFPDRFSGHQFPNYSSELNVNALLLGDSALYLCASHDTGLAPPWQFFGPGTRLTVL.

CDR3 region: CASKLDRGNYGYTF. The CDR3 nucleotides are TGCGCCAGCAAATTGGACAGGGGCAACTATGGCTACACCTTC. The rearrangement uses TRBV5-1 and TRBJ1-2; 9 positions match TRBD1. This CDR3 spans 14 amino acids. CDR1 is SGHRS and CDR2 is YFSETQ in the germline V gene. J lost 2 bases, V lost 6 bases, and 5 bases had no gene match.

There are a few counts of this clone. The same CDR3 can be traced to other DNA sequences in this sample. The chain combines TRBV18 with TRBJ2-7; D gene uncertain. The CDR3 is 13 amino acids. In germline, CDR1 is KGHSH, CDR2 LQKENI. V lost 3 bases, J lost 0 bases, and 6 bases lay in between. The CDR3 nucleotides read TGTGCCAGCTCACCTTCTAGCTCCTACGAGCAGTACTTC. This codes for CASSPSSSYEQYF.

The rearrangement links TRBV18 to TRBJ2-7; 10 bases match TRBD1. Germline CDR1 KGHSH, CDR2 LQKENI. Trimming at V came to 3 bases and at J to 6 bases, leaving 5 bases not matched to a gene. The CDR3 consists of 14 residues. CDR3 nucleotides: TGTGCCAGCTCACCTAGGACAGGGGGGGCCGAGCAGTACTTC. Protein sequence: CASSPRTGGAEQYF.

The chain is built from TRBV7-2 and TRBJ2-2, with TRBD1 as a possible D gene (6 bases). This CDR3 has 14 amino acids. Deletions cut 6 bases from V and 4 bases from J, with 12 bases between. Per germline, CDR1 SGHTA and CDR2 FQGNSA. In DNA, the CDR3 is TGTGCCAGCAGGTTTCAGGGGAGCACCGGGGAGCTGTTTTTT. Encoded protein: CASRFQGSTGELFF.